This passage covers 23 T cell receptor beta chains from one sample sequenced in a study of blood T cell repertoires in COVID-19. Here immunoSEQ multiplex PCR was the method, and the copy in TCRdb shows in-frame clones only, minus some. Of roughly 76,000 clones in the sample, 78% were seen once. The material sequenced was peripheral blood. Receptors originate from a human donor in a cohort sampled during active COVID-19.

V usage is TRBV25-1 and J usage is TRBJ2-2; D unclear. This CDR3 spans 15 amino acids. Germline V CDR1 and CDR2: MGHDK, SYGVNS. V was pared by 3 bases and J by 1 base, with 9 bases between. CDR3 amino acids: CASSDPGQNTGELFF. CDR3 DNA sequence: TGTGCCAGCAGTGACCCAGGCCAGAACACCGGGGAGCTGTTTTTT.

J is TRBJ2-5 and V is TRBV7-2, with D perhaps TRBD1 (6 bases). Deletions cut 4 bases from V and 5 bases from J, with 14 bases between. CDR1 and CDR2 from the germline V gene are SGHTA and FQGNSA. This CDR3 spans 14 amino acids. This CDR3 is CASSSTGQAETQYF. The CDR3 DNA reads TGTGCCAGCAGCTCGACAGGCCAGGCGGAGACCCAGTACTTC.

The V gene is TRBV29-1, the J gene TRBJ2-1; 7 nucleotides line up with TRBD2. Germline V gives CDR1 SQVTM, CDR2 ANQGSEA. This CDR3 region has 14 residues. V shed 3 bases, J shed 5 bases, and the junction held 7 bases outside the gene matches. Here the CDR3 reads CSVEDTSDHNEQFF. DNA of the CDR3: TGCAGCGTTGAGGACACTAGCGATCACAATGAGCAGTTCTTC.

This clone was counted once. The genes are TRBV5-1 and TRBJ1-1, with 7 bases that match TRBD1. There are 15 residues in the CDR3. Germline V CDR1 and CDR2: SGHRS, YFSETQ. V lost 3 bases to trimming and J lost 0 bases; unmatched junction nucleotides: 5. The CDR3, as DNA: TGCGCCAGCAGCTGGGGACAGTTCATGAACACTGAAGCTTTCTTT. Amino acids: CASSWGQFMNTEAFF.

The chain couples TRBV5-6 to TRBJ2-2, with unresolved D. This CDR3 comprises 14 residues. Per the germline V gene, CDR1 is SGHDT and CDR2 is YYEEEE. Trimming took 1 base from V and 4 from J, leaving 8 bases between them. CDR3 in amino acids: CASSLIVITGELFF. DNA for the CDR3: TGTGCCAGCAGCTTGATAGTAATCACCGGGGAGCTGTTTTTT.

The rearrangement uses TRBV10-3 and TRBJ2-7, with a weak D call TRBD1 (5 bases). Germline values: CDR1 ENHRY, CDR2 SYGVKD. Trimming left V 2 bases short and J 1 base short, with 9 bases between. CDR3 length: 14 residues. This chain's CDR3 is CAISEGHRSYEQYF. The CDR3 region has the DNA TGTGCCATCAGTGAGGGACACCGTTCCTACGAGCAGTACTTC.

This chain joins TRBV29-1 and TRBJ1-3; D unclear. From germline, CDR1 is SQVTM and CDR2 ANQGSEA. The germline V and J ends were trimmed by 1 base and 4 bases, with 14 bases remaining between them. The CDR3 has 15 residues. The CDR3 loop is CSVEGPRGAGNTIYF. The CDR3 region has the DNA TGCAGCGTTGAAGGCCCCAGAGGAGCAGGAAACACCATATATTTT.

The chain recombines TRBV20-1 with TRBJ2-7; no reliable D call. From germline, CDR1 is DFQATT and CDR2 SNEGSKA (reference sequence). Between the trimmed V and J ends, which lost 4 bases and 2 bases, there was a span of 6 bases. The CDR3 has 11 amino acids. This CDR3 reads CSAIVPYEQYF. The DNA of the CDR3 is TGCAGTGCTATCGTCCCCTACGAGCAGTACTTC.

The chain employs TRBV30 and TRBJ1-2; a possible D gene is TRBD1 (6 bases). Germline V lookup: CDR1 GTSNPN, CDR2 SVGIG (reference sequence). CDR3 size: 11 residues. Trimming cost V 2 bases and J 9 bases, with 10 bases left between them. Written as DNA, the CDR3 is TGTGCCTGGAGTCCCAGGGGACGCTACACCTTC. It translates to CAWSPRGRYTF.

The chain has TRBV6-6 and TRBJ2-1; 9 bases fit TRBD2. The V segment lost 8 bases and the J segment 3 bases; nucleotides outside the gene matches: 11. CDR1 MNHNY and CDR2 SVGAGI come from the germline V gene (reference sequence). CDR3 size: 16 residues. The CDR3 nucleotides are TGTGCCAGCGGGCCCATAGCGGGAGAGGGCTACAATGAGCAGTTCTTC. Protein: CASGPIAGEGYNEQFF.

This chain links TRBV28 with TRBJ2-7; TRBD2 aligns across 7 bases. J lost 0 bases, V lost 8 bases, and 7 bases had no gene match. The CDR3 totals 14 residues. Germline V gene lookup returns CDR1 MDHEN and CDR2 SYDVKM. CDR3 nucleotide sequence: TGTGCCAGCGGCTTAGCGGGCCTCTCCTACGAGCAGTACTTC. Encoded protein: CASGLAGLSYEQYF.

This chain uses TRBV4-1 with TRBJ2-3, with a weak D call TRBD1 (5 bases). Germline assignment: CDR1 MGHRA and CDR2 YSYEKL. Trimming cost V 0 bases and J 0 bases, with 10 bases left between them. The CDR3 sequence is 16 residues long. CDR3 sequence (DNA): TGCGCCAGCAGCCAAGAGGGGCCAGGCAGCACAGATACGCAGTATTTT. Translated, it gives CASSQEGPGSTDTQYF.

Remarks on this clone: The same CDR3 is also encoded by other DNA sequences in this sample. J is TRBJ2-7 and V is TRBV6-5, with 10 bases fitting TRBD1. V shed 5 bases and J 4 bases; nucleotides not matched to a gene: 2. Germline values: CDR1 MNHEY, CDR2 SVGAGI. The CDR3 spans 13 residues. CDR3 sequence: CASSRDRGYEQYF. In DNA form, the CDR3 reads TGTGCCAGCAGTCGGGACAGGGGTTACGAGCAGTACTTC.

This chain joins TRBV6-6 and TRBJ2-7; 11 bases map to TRBD1. Germline loops: CDR1 MNHNY, CDR2 SVGAGI (reference sequence). The CDR3 is 15 residues long. Trimming removed 5 bases from V and 4 bases from J; junction bases left unmatched: 7. Written as DNA, the CDR3 is TGTGCCAGCAGTCCTACAGGACAGGGGGCTTACGAGCAGTACTTC. Translating it yields CASSPTGQGAYEQYF.

The chain employs TRBV6-5 and TRBJ2-7; D might be TRBD1 (5 bases). The CDR3 has 13 amino acids. V gave up 5 bases and J gave up 5 bases, with 13 bases separating them. Germline CDR1 reads MNHEY; CDR2 reads SVGAGI. In DNA form, the CDR3 reads TGTGCCAGCAGTCCTTGGGCAGGGAACGAGCAGTACTTC. Protein: CASSPWAGNEQYF.

This clone has only a few counts. The chain combines TRBV5-5 with TRBJ2-6, with D perhaps TRBD1 (5 bases). Germline CDR1 reads SGHKS; CDR2 reads YYEKEE (reference sequence). Trimming pared 4 bases from V and 4 bases from J, leaving 9 bases between. The CDR3 has 14 amino acids. CDR3 DNA: TGTGCCAGCAGCCCCCGGACAGGGGCCAACGTCCTGACTTTC. This sequence encodes CASSPRTGANVLTF.

This sequence joins TRBV4-3 and TRBJ2-7, with a weak D call TRBD1 (5 bases). Trimming left V 0 bases short and J 6 bases short, with 9 bases between. Germline values: CDR1 LGHNA, CDR2 YSLEER. The CDR3 totals 13 residues. For the CDR3, the DNA is TGCGCCAGCAGCCAAGATTCAGGGCTCGAGCAGTACTTC. It yields the protein CASSQDSGLEQYF.

The chain recombines TRBV5-1 with TRBJ2-1, with 11 bases fitting TRBD2. Trimming at V came to 6 bases and at J to 3 bases, leaving 2 bases not matched to a gene. Germline V gene lookup returns CDR1 SGHRS and CDR2 YFSETQ. This CDR3 comprises 14 residues. CDR3 in amino acids: CASTGTSGYNEQFF. CDR3 in DNA: TGCGCCAGCACCGGGACTAGCGGCTACAATGAGCAGTTCTTC.

The V call is TRBV7-2, the J call TRBJ2-1, with 10 nucleotides matching TRBD2. The CDR3 has 14 residues. Germline lookup yields CDR1 SGHTA and CDR2 FQGNSA. V dropped 1 base and J dropped 9; count of bases not matched to a gene: 3. The CDR3 sequence: CASSLEREGSEQFF. The CDR3 DNA sequence: TGTGCCAGCAGCTTAGAGCGGGAGGGTTCTGAGCAGTTCTTC.

The J gene is TRBJ1-1, the V gene TRBV2, with D tentatively TRBD1 (5 bases). CDR3 length equals 15 residues. Germline V lookup: CDR1 SNHLY, CDR2 FYNNEI. Deletions cut 1 base from V and 4 bases from J, with 13 bases between. As DNA, the CDR3 is TGTGCCAGCAGTGAAGAAGCAGGGAAAGGCACTGAAGCTTTCTTT. This gives the protein CASSEEAGKGTEAFF. The full variable domain, its missing parts supplied by reference TRBV2 and TRBJ1-1, is EPEVTQTPSHQVTQMGQEVILRCVPISNHLYFYWYRQILGQKVEFLVSFYNNEISEKSEIFDDQFSVERPDGSNFTLKIRSTKLEDSAMYFCASSEEAGKGTEAFFGQGTRLTVV.

This clone was observed a handful of times. The rearrangement uses TRBV7-2 and TRBJ2-7, with 7 bases aligning to TRBD1. The germline V gene has CDR1 SGHTA and CDR2 FQGNSA. The CDR3 loop spans 15 amino acids. J gave up 3 bases and V 5 bases, and 10 bases lay outside the gene matches. The CDR3 loop reads CASSQTGTVNYEQYF. The CDR3 DNA follows: TGTGCCAGCAGCCAAACCGGGACAGTAAACTACGAGCAGTACTTC.

The chain carries TRBV7-6 and TRBJ1-6, with TRBD1 as a possible D gene (5 bases). The CDR3 is 14 residues long. The V end was cut by 0 bases, the J end by 6 bases, with 6 bases between. CDR1 and CDR2 (germline): SGHVS, FNYEAQ. This CDR3 reads CASSLARANSPLHF. In nucleotides, the CDR3 is TGTGCCAGCAGCTTAGCCAGGGCTAATTCACCCCTCCACTTT.

This chain connects TRBV5-3 to TRBJ2-7; TRBD2 matches 8 bases. TRBV5-3 belongs to the ORF category, with a function that is uncertain. The J segment lost 4 bases and the V segment lost 0 bases, leaving 12 bases of the junction unmatched. CDR3 length: 17 amino acids. The CDR3 is CARSLDVSGGILYEQYF. CDR3 coding DNA: TGTGCCAGAAGCTTGGACGTATCGGGGGGGATCTTATACGAGCAGTACTTC.